This entry lists 32 T cell receptor beta chains sequenced from one sample in a study of OX40 agonist ivuxolimab in advanced cancers. Only in-frame clones appear in the TCRdb table, and some are missing; sequencing was by immunoSEQ multiplex PCR. The sample records about 36,000 clones, about 88% being singletons. The sample consisted of CD4+ or CD8+ T cells sorted from blood, taken in a trial of the OX40 agonist ivuxolimab. Receptor source: an adult with an advanced solid tumor such as melanoma, head and neck, liver or kidney cancer.

The chain combines TRBV27 with TRBJ2-2; 13 bases line up with TRBD2. V shed 6 bases, J shed 8 bases, and the junction held 9 bases outside the gene matches. The CDR3 runs 16 residues. Germline V gene lookup returns CDR1 MNHEY and CDR2 SMNVEV (reference sequence). CDR3 in DNA: TGTGCCAGCAGCCGTTGGACTAGCGGGAGTGTTGGGGAGCTGTTTTTT. Translation: CASSRWTSGSVGELFF.

This chain connects TRBV5-4 to TRBJ1-4; perhaps TRBD1 as D (5 bases). Trimming removed 3 bases at V and 8 bases at J, with 17 bases between. Germline V gives CDR1 SGHNT, CDR2 YYREEE (reference sequence). This CDR3 spans 15 amino acids. The CDR3 is CASSSQGWSREKLFF. As DNA, the CDR3 is TGTGCCAGCAGCTCGCAGGGATGGTCGCGCGAAAAACTGTTTTTT.

The V call is TRBV25-1, the J call TRBJ1-1; 9 bases match TRBD1. CDR3 size: 16 residues. Germline V gene sequence: CDR1 MGHDK, CDR2 SYGVNS. V lost 1 base, J lost 7 bases, and 10 bases stayed unmatched. This CDR3 reads CASSEWGTGLEGEAFF. In DNA form, the CDR3 reads TGTGCCAGCAGTGAATGGGGGACAGGGTTAGAAGGTGAAGCTTTCTTT.

The J gene is TRBJ2-3, the V gene TRBV6-1, with 9 nucleotides matching TRBD1. Per the germline V gene, CDR1 is MNHNS and CDR2 is SASEGT. CDR3 size: 15 residues. Trimming at V came to 2 bases and at J to 5 bases, leaving 5 bases not matched to a gene. The CDR3 sequence is CASSETGTGLDTQYF. In nucleotides, the CDR3 is TGTGCCAGCAGTGAAACCGGGACAGGGTTAGATACGCAGTATTTT.

V is TRBV25-1 and J is TRBJ1-5; 7 nucleotides match TRBD1. CDR3 length equals 14 residues. CDR1 and CDR2 from the germline V gene are MGHDK and SYGVNS. V was clipped by 3 bases and J by 7 bases; unmatched bases: 6. CDR3 region: CASSERGRIQPQHF. DNA of the CDR3: TGTGCCAGCAGTGAGAGGGGGCGCATCCAGCCCCAGCATTTT.

This sequence joins TRBV7-2 and TRBJ1-3; possibly TRBD1 for D (6 bases). Germline V gene lookup returns CDR1 SGHTA and CDR2 FQGNSA. The CDR3 is made up of 16 amino acids. The ends were cut back, 4 bases at V and 0 bases at J, with 13 bases in the middle. CDR3 DNA sequence: TGTGCCAGCAGCTCCCCTCGGACAGTCTCTGGAAACACCATATATTTT. It translates to CASSSPRTVSGNTIYF.

The V and J genes are TRBV30 and TRBJ2-5; TRBD2 aligns across 9 bases. The J segment lost 5 bases and the V segment lost 4 bases, leaving 11 bases of the junction unmatched. Germline V gene data show CDR1 as GTSNPN and CDR2 as SVGIG (reference sequence). The CDR3 extends over 15 amino acids. For the CDR3, the DNA is TGTGCCTGGACGTTCGGTAGCGGGAGTGCGGAGACCCAGTACTTC. Translating it yields CAWTFGSGSAETQYF.

V usage is TRBV2 and J usage is TRBJ1-5, with D unclear. The CDR3 length is 16 residues. Germline assignment: CDR1 SNHLY and CDR2 FYNNEI. V dropped 1 base and J dropped 2 bases, with 12 bases sitting between them. The CDR3 sequence: CASSEGAVGRNQPQHF. CDR3 coding DNA: TGTGCCAGCAGTGAAGGGGCGGTAGGGCGCAATCAGCCCCAGCATTTT.

Points on this clone: Distinct nucleotide sequences in the sample also encode this CDR3. The chain links TRBV28 to TRBJ2-3; D is unclear. Trimming cost V 2 bases and J 6 bases, with 3 bases left between them. CDR1 and CDR2 (germline): MDHEN, SYDVKM. The CDR3 is made up of 11 amino acids. The CDR3 loop is CASSLIDTQYF. CDR3 DNA: TGTGCCAGCAGTTTAATCGATACGCAGTATTTT.

The rearrangement links TRBV27 to TRBJ2-1; 12 bases line up with TRBD2. Germline CDR1 MNHEY, CDR2 SMNVEV (reference sequence). The CDR3 runs to 17 residues. The ends lost 2 bases at V and 0 bases at J; junction bases unmatched: 2. In nucleotides, the CDR3 is TGTGCCAGCAGTTTACTAGCGGGAGGGAGCTCCTACAATGAGCAGTTCTTC. Its protein is CASSLLAGGSSYNEQFF.

This clone is medium-sized in the sample. The gene calls are TRBV19 and TRBJ2-7, with D maybe TRBD2 (6 bases). Trimming stripped 3 bases from V and 3 bases from J, with 12 bases between. This CDR3 is 14 amino acids long. The germline gives CDR1 LNHDA, CDR2 SQIVND (reference sequence). The DNA of the CDR3 is TGTGCCAGTAGTATTTCGCGCGGGGTCTACGAGCAGTACTTC. Amino acids: CASSISRGVYEQYF.

As DNA, the CDR3 is TGTGCCAGCAGCTTTTTGGCGGGCGCATACAATGAGCAGTTCTTC. Amino acid sequence: CASSFLAGAYNEQFF. The chain carries TRBV7-3 and TRBJ2-1; D may be TRBD2 (5 bases). The ends were cut back, 3 bases at V and 4 bases at J, with 13 bases in the middle. The CDR3 has 15 residues. Germline V CDR1 and CDR2: SGHTA, FQGTGA.

The gene calls are TRBV9 and TRBJ2-4; D is unresolved. V was trimmed by 3 bases and J by 5 bases, leaving 6 bases between them. This CDR3 is 12 amino acids long. Germline-derived CDR1 and CDR2 are SGDLS and YYNGEE. The CDR3 bases are TGTGCCAGCAGCGGTATAGAAAACATTCAGTACTTC. It codes for CASSGIENIQYF.

V and J are TRBV28 and TRBJ2-4; TRBD2 agrees at 7 bases. From germline, CDR1 is MDHEN and CDR2 SYDVKM. V shed 9 bases and J 3 bases; nucleotides not matched to a gene: 5. The CDR3 sequence is 13 residues long. The CDR3 sequence is CASWGEGKNIQYF. DNA for the CDR3: TGTGCCAGTTGGGGGGAGGGCAAAAACATTCAGTACTTC. The complete variable domain, with remaining parts taken from reference TRBV28 and TRBJ2-4, reads DVKVTQSSRYLVKRTGEKVFLECVQDMDHENMFWYRQDPGLGLRLIYFSYDVKMKEKGDIPEGYSVSREKKERFSLILESASTNQTSMYLCASWGEGKNIQYFGAGTRLSVL.

The V call is TRBV28, the J call TRBJ1-2; D is uncertain. The germline gives CDR1 MDHEN, CDR2 SYDVKM. The CDR3 spans 15 residues. V shed 3 bases and J shed 0 bases, with 11 bases lying between them. The CDR3 is CASSFAGRPNYGYTF. The DNA for the CDR3 is TGTGCCAGCAGTTTCGCCGGCAGGCCTAACTATGGCTACACCTTC.

This clone has just one count. V is TRBV28 and J is TRBJ2-3, with 7 bases identical to TRBD2. This CDR3 has 17 amino acids. The V gene's germline CDR1 is MDHEN and CDR2 SYDVKM. The V gene end was trimmed by 4 bases and the J gene end by 0 bases; junction bases not matched to a gene: 10. CDR3 amino acids: CASSSPTSVSSTDTQYF. Written as DNA, the CDR3 is TGTGCCAGCAGTTCACCCACTAGCGTCTCTAGCACAGATACGCAGTATTTT.

The chain joins TRBV27 to TRBJ1-5; weak D call: TRBD1 (6 bases). The V end was cut by 4 bases, the J end by 1 base, with 8 bases between. The CDR3 is made up of 14 amino acids. The germline gives CDR1 MNHEY, CDR2 SMNVEV (reference sequence). CDR3 residues: CASSSGVSNQPQHF. DNA of the CDR3: TGTGCCAGCAGTTCAGGGGTCAGCAATCAGCCCCAGCATTTT.

The V gene is TRBV5-1, the J gene TRBJ1-1; the D is unclear. Trimming took off 4 bases at V and 1 base at J, with 5 bases between the two ends. The CDR3 is 12 residues long. Per germline, CDR1 SGHRS and CDR2 YFSETQ. The CDR3 DNA is TGCGCCAGCAGCGTCGGGAACACTGAAGCTTTCTTT. It codes for CASSVGNTEAFF.

This clone has more than one count but fewer than ten. This chain links TRBV9 with TRBJ1-2; a possible D gene is TRBD1 (5 bases). The CDR3 has 13 residues. Trimming cost V 7 bases and J 5 bases, with 15 bases left between them. The germline V gene encodes CDR1 SGDLS and CDR2 YYNGEE. CDR3 bases: TGTGCCAGCGCCGGAGGGGTTTCGTATGGCTACACCTTC. As protein: CASAGGVSYGYTF.

The chain carries TRBV5-4 and TRBJ2-2; 9 nucleotides agree with TRBD1. CDR3 length: 14 residues. The J segment lost 6 bases and the V segment lost 5 bases, leaving 5 bases of the junction unmatched. Germline V gives CDR1 SGHNT, CDR2 YYREEE (reference sequence). The CDR3 protein is CASRLTGGAGELFF. Here the CDR3 DNA reads TGTGCCAGCAGACTGACAGGGGGGGCCGGGGAGCTGTTTTTT.

This clone was counted once. V and J are TRBV2 and TRBJ2-5; TRBD1 matches 12 bases. The CDR3 extends over 15 amino acids. Germline values: CDR1 SNHLY, CDR2 FYNNEI. The CDR3 loop reads CCSSGTGGGQETQYF. CDR3 nucleotides: TGTTGCAGCAGCGGGACAGGGGGCGGACAAGAGACCCAGTACTTC.

The chain joins TRBV13 to TRBJ1-2; 10 bases align to TRBD1. The CDR3 sequence is 16 residues long. Looked up from germline, CDR1 is PRHDT and CDR2 is FYEKMQ (reference sequence). V dropped 5 bases and J dropped 5; count of bases not matched to a gene: 11. CDR3 DNA: TGTGCCAGCAGCCAAGACCCGGGACAGGGGTTTTATGGCTACACCTTC. Protein product: CASSQDPGQGFYGYTF.

J is TRBJ2-5 and V is TRBV6-1, with 10 bases matching TRBD1. The CDR3 covers 15 residues. J was trimmed by 9 bases and V by 6 bases; bases with no gene match: 13. Germline CDR1 reads MNHNS; CDR2 reads SASEGT. CDR3 sequence reads: CASRGGQGPRVAQYF. The CDR3 nucleotides are TGTGCCAGCAGGGGGGGACAGGGGCCAAGGGTAGCCCAGTACTTC.

The chain has TRBV13 and TRBJ2-1, with TRBD2 as a possible D gene (5 bases). This CDR3 is 18 amino acids long. Looked up from germline, CDR1 is PRHDT and CDR2 is FYEKMQ (reference sequence). Trimming removed 1 base from V and 1 base from J, with 17 bases in between. CDR3 region: CASSLAFEGFLSYNEQFF. For the CDR3, the DNA is TGTGCCAGCAGCTTAGCGTTTGAGGGATTTTTATCCTACAATGAGCAGTTCTTC.

The V and J genes are TRBV28 and TRBJ2-7; 10 bases agree with TRBD2. V lost 7 bases to trimming and J lost 0 bases; unmatched junction nucleotides: 15. This CDR3 region has 18 residues. Germline V lookup: CDR1 MDHEN, CDR2 SYDVKM. CDR3 loop: CASTPMRLAGVHSYEQYF. Here the CDR3 DNA reads TGTGCCAGCACCCCCATGCGGCTAGCGGGAGTCCACTCCTACGAGCAGTACTTC.

The chain joins TRBV6-1 to TRBJ1-2, with a tentative D call TRBD1 (5 bases). V lost 2 bases to trimming and J lost 7 bases, with 11 bases between them. CDR1 and CDR2 from the germline V gene are MNHNS and SASEGT. This CDR3 has 13 amino acids. This CDR3 is CASSEWGGSGYTF. The CDR3 DNA is TGTGCCAGCAGTGAATGGGGCGGAAGTGGCTACACCTTC.

The chain joins TRBV28 to TRBJ2-7; D is unclear. In germline, CDR1 is MDHEN, CDR2 SYDVKM. V dropped 8 bases and J dropped 3 bases, with 17 bases sitting between them. The CDR3 sequence is 14 residues long. CDR3 sequence reads: CASGQRTIYYEQYF. Here the CDR3 DNA reads TGTGCCAGCGGTCAACGGACGATCTACTACGAGCAGTACTTC.

In DNA form, the CDR3 reads TGCGCCAGCAGCCAAGCGGGGGACCGGGACTACCGATCCTACGAGCAGTACTTC. Translation gives CASSQAGDRDYRSYEQYF. The gene calls are TRBV4-1 and TRBJ2-7, with 7 positions matching TRBD2. Germline V CDR1 and CDR2: MGHRA, YSYEKL. The V and J ends lost 1 base and 1 base, in that order; junction bases with no gene match: 13. The CDR3 covers 18 residues.

The chain carries TRBV13 and TRBJ2-7; TRBD2 agrees at 7 bases. The germline gives CDR1 PRHDT, CDR2 FYEKMQ (reference sequence). J lost 0 bases, V lost 4 bases, and 6 bases had no gene match. The CDR3 has 15 residues. The CDR3, as DNA: TGTGCCAGCAGCTCCCCGACTAGCTTCTCCTACGAGCAGTACTTC. Amino acids: CASSSPTSFSYEQYF.

This rearrangement joins TRBV29-1 to TRBJ2-1; 10 nucleotides align to TRBD1. Trimming took 6 bases from V and 6 from J; bases not matched to a gene: 5. This CDR3 contains 13 residues. From germline, CDR1 is SQVTM and CDR2 ANQGSEA. This chain's CDR3 is CSVDRGRFNEQFF. Here the CDR3 DNA reads TGCAGCGTAGACAGGGGGCGCTTCAATGAGCAGTTCTTC.

This rearrangement joins TRBV25-1 to TRBJ1-1; D uncertain. Germline loops: CDR1 MGHDK, CDR2 SYGVNS. The CDR3 runs 14 residues. The ends were cut back, 1 base at V and 4 bases at J, with 10 bases in the middle. CDR3 in amino acids: CASSEFGEATEAFF. The CDR3 DNA is TGTGCCAGCAGTGAATTCGGTGAAGCCACTGAAGCTTTCTTT.

The chain carries TRBV27 and TRBJ2-2; perhaps TRBD2 as D (5 bases). Germline assignment: CDR1 MNHEY and CDR2 SMNVEV (reference sequence). The CDR3 covers 14 residues. V lost 8 bases, J lost 1 base, and 11 bases lay in between. DNA for the CDR3: TGTGCCAGCGGAGGAATTGTGAACACCGGGGAGCTGTTTTTT. It codes for CASGGIVNTGELFF.